This T cell receptor (beta chain) was identified in a study of blood T cell repertoires in COVID-19. As for the study in general: Acute and convalescent COVID-19 samples came from the United States, Italy and Spain.

Patients of the Seattle cohort, enrolled during active infection, were followed longitudinally. This CDR3 has 18 residues. V shed 0 bases and J 4 bases; nucleotides not matched to a gene: 10. CDR1 and CDR2 from the germline V gene are LGHNA and YSLEER. Authors' methods: It was from reference gene primer amplification that nucleated cell counts were estimated. The data were produced by immunoSEQ multiplex PCR, yet TCRdb's version contains in-frame clones alone and is incomplete. That table is the source of V, J and clone size, and D and trimming were worked out from the DNA. The sample consists of about 190,000 clones, roughly 80% of them appearing once.

Source material: peripheral blood. J is TRBJ2-7 and V is TRBV4-3, with TRBD2 matching 12 bases. The TCR originated in a woman aged 55-75 years with COVID-19, enrolled during active disease. CDR3 protein: CASSQEPPWTSGIYEQYF. CDR3 in DNA: TGCGCCAGCAGCCAAGAGCCCCCGTGGACTAGCGGGATTTACGAGCAGTACTTC.